Only a few counts were recorded for the clone carrying this TCR beta chain. Its antigen is currently unknown. The source of the sample is a study of T-cell memory formation after mild COVID-19. At the level of the study: TCR clusters were mostly donor specific.

Barcoded TCR alpha and TCR beta cDNA libraries with UMIs came from 5'RACE using constant-segment primers. TCRdb independently ran MiXCR on the 5' RACE reads; one entry per CDR3 protein. The table includes about 400,000 distinct CDR3 sequences, 20% to 25% detected once. The CDR3 is 14 amino acids. Germline CDR1 reads SGHTA; CDR2 reads FQGTGA. V lost 5 bases and J lost 6; bases outside the gene matches: 6. Study-wide results and limits: CM and EM subsets held most contracting CD4+ clones; EMRA held CD8+ ones.

This chain links TRBV7-3 with TRBJ1-1; 10 nucleotides align to TRBD1. Sequenced material: PBMCs or a T cell subset sorted from them (not recorded which). The origin of this receptor is an adult woman who had mild COVID-19 (a few samples of this study predate the infection). Cell type and time point are not known. The chain's CDR3 is CASSKKTGGSEAFF. For the CDR3, the DNA is TGTGCCAGCAGCAAAAAGACAGGGGGCTCTGAAGCTTTCTTT.